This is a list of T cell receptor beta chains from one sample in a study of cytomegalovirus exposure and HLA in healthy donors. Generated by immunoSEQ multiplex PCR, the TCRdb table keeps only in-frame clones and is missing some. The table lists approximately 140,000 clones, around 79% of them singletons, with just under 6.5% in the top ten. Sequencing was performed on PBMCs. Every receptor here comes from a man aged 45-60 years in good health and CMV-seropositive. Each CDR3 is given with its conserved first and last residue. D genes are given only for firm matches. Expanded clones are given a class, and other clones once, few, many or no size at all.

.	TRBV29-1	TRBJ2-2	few	CSVELQGTGSGELFF	TGCAGCGTTGAATTGCAGGGGACGGGTTCCGGGGAGCTGTTTTTT
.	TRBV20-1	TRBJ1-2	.	CSPDRHYGYTF	TGCAGTCCCGACAGGCACTATGGCTACACCTTC
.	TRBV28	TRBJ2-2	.	CASSSGPTGELFF	TGTGCCAGCAGCTCAGGGCCTACCGGGGAGCTGTTTTTT
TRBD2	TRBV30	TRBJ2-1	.	CARRVAGGSNEQFF	TGTGCCCGGAGAGTAGCGGGAGGGTCCAATGAGCAGTTCTTC
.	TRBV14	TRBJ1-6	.	CASSQVEGGGFGSPLHF	TGTGCCAGCAGCCAAGTGGAGGGAGGGGGATTTGGATCACCCCTCCACTTT
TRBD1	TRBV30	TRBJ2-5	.	CAWSDGRGLETQYF	TGTGCCTGGAGCGACGGCAGGGGGCTCGAGACCCAGTACTTC
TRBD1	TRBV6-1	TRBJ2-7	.	CASRDRGAPYEQYF	TGTGCCAGCAGAGACAGGGGGGCGCCGTACGAGCAGTACTTC
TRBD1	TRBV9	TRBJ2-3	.	CASSILGQGEDTQYF	TGTGCCAGCAGCATCCTTGGACAGGGGGAAGATACGCAGTATTTT
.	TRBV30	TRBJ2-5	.	CAWSVVGGETQYF	TGTGCCTGGAGTGTAGTGGGGGGAGAGACCCAGTACTTC
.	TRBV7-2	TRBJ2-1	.	CASSFGPSGEQFF	TGTGCCAGCAGCTTCGGACCCTCGGGGGAGCAGTTCTTC
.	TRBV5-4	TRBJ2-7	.	CASSLTSSYEQYF	TGTGCCAGCAGCTTGACGTCTAGCTACGAGCAGTACTTC
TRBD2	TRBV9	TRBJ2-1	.	CASSTRSGRGWDEQFF	TGTGCCAGCAGCACCCGTAGCGGGAGGGGGTGGGATGAGCAGTTCTTC
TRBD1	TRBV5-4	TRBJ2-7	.	CASSLGQGAWEQYF	TGTGCCAGCAGCTTGGGACAGGGGGCCTGGGAGCAGTACTTC
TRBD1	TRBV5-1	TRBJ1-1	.	CASSLTGEILDTEAFF	TGCGCCAGCAGCTTGACAGGGGAAATTTTGGACACTGAAGCTTTCTTT
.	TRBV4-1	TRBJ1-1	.	CASSQDANRRGEAFF	TGCGCCAGCAGCCAAGATGCGAACAGGAGGGGTGAAGCTTTCTTT
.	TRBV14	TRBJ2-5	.	CASSHRETQYF	TGTGCCAGCAGCCATCGGGAGACCCAGTACTTC
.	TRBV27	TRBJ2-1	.	CASNIPGGPLNEQFF	TGTGCCAGCAACATTCCTGGAGGGCCGTTGAATGAGCAGTTCTTC
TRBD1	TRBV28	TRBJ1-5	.	CASSPSAQGAHQPQHF	TGTGCCAGCAGTCCCTCGGCACAGGGGGCCCATCAGCCCCAGCATTTT
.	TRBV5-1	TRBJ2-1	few	CASSSMEDNEQFF	TGCGCCAGCAGCTCTATGGAGGACAATGAGCAGTTCTTC
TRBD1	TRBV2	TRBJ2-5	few	CASRRGTGGTETQYF	TGTGCCAGCAGACGTGGGACAGGGGGTACAGAGACCCAGTACTTC
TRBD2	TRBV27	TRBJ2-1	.	CASSLSNPRLAGGPDEQFF	TGTGCCAGCAGTTTATCGAACCCACGACTAGCGGGAGGGCCGGATGAGCAGTTCTTC
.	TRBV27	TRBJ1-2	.	CASSPSKTAYGYTF	TGTGCCAGCAGTCCCTCGAAGACAGCCTATGGCTACACCTTC
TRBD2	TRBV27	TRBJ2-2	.	CASSYSGVAGGFAGELFF	TGTGCCAGCAGTTACTCCGGGGTAGCGGGAGGGTTCGCCGGGGAGCTGTTTTTT
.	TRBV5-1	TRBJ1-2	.	CASSLTGSGGYTF	TGCGCCAGCAGCTTGACCGGGTCGGGAGGCTACACCTTC
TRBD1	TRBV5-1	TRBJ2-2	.	CASSLGRGRITGELFF	TGCGCCAGCAGCTTGGGAAGGGGGCGCATCACCGGGGAGCTGTTTTTT
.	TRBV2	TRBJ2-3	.	CASTGRQGKTDTQYF	TGTGCCAGCACCGGGAGGCAGGGGAAGACAGATACGCAGTATTTT
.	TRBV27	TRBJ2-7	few	CASSVTRSSYEQYF	TGTGCCAGCAGTGTCACAAGGAGCTCCTACGAGCAGTACTTC
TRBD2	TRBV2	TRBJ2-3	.	CASSPGGADTQYF	TGTGCCAGCTCCCCGGGAGGAGCAGATACGCAGTATTTT
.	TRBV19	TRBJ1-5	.	CASSIGDNNQPQHF	TGTGCCAGTAGTATAGGGGACAACAATCAGCCCCAGCATTTT
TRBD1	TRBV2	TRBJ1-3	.	CASSEAGGQYGNTIYF	TGTGCCAGCAGTGAAGCAGGGGGACAGTATGGAAACACCATATATTTT
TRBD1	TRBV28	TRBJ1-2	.	CASSTETGRYGYTF	TGTGCCAGCAGTACCGAGACAGGGAGGTATGGCTACACCTTC
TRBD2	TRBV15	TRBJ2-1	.	CATSRDPGLAGVTEQFF	TGTGCCACCAGCAGAGATCCCGGACTAGCGGGAGTGACTGAGCAGTTCTTC
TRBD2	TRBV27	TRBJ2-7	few	CASSDTSGKYEQYF	TGTGCCAGCAGTGATACTAGCGGAAAGTACGAGCAGTACTTC
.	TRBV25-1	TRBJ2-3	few	CASSVAGTDTQYF	TGTGCCAGCAGTGTTGCGGGCACAGATACGCAGTATTTT
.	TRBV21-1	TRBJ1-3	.	CASSPRQGELENTIYF	TGTGCCAGCAGCCCTCGACAGGGGGAGTTGGAAAACACCATATATTTT
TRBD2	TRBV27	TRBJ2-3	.	CASSLKAGATDTQYF	TGTGCCAGCAGTTTAAAGGCGGGAGCTACAGATACGCAGTATTTT
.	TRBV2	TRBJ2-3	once	CASSEDMRGVTDTQYF	TGTGCCAGCAGTGAAGATATGCGCGGGGTGACAGATACGCAGTATTTT
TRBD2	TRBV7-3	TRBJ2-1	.	CASSLYPAGGNEQFF	TGTGCCAGCAGCTTGTACCCAGCGGGAGGGAATGAGCAGTTCTTC
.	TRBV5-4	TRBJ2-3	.	CASSPTDTDTQYF	TGTGCCAGCAGCCCAACAGACACAGATACGCAGTATTTT
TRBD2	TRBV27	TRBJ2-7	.	CASSPLRAGADEQYF	TGTGCCAGCAGTCCCCTCCGGGCGGGAGCTGACGAGCAGTACTTC
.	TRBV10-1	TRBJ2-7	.	CASSEKRNLYEQYF	TGCGCCAGCAGTGAAAAGCGGAACCTCTACGAGCAGTACTTC